This T cell receptor beta chain was recovered during a study of tumor-infiltrating lymphocytes in glioblastoma multiforme. Overall study results and limits: The T cells in this sample were not sorted into functional subsets.

Turning to this clonotype: The antigen is unknown. The germline gene is not matched at one end of the junction; a read error may be the cause.

TCRB libraries came from RNA via three nested multiplex PCR rounds. TCRB-specific cDNA synthesis used around 0.5 ug of total RNA. No unique molecular identifiers were described for these TCRB libraries. Each CDR3 protein gets one entry after TCRdb re-called the multiplex PCR reads with MiXCR. The data contain some 11,000 distinct CDR3 sequences, 65% to 75% of them singletons. Germline CDR1 reads SQVTM; CDR2 reads ANQGSEA. The CDR3 runs to 14 residues. The sequence was obtained from a male donor with glioblastoma. Specimen: brain tumor tissue. The rearrangement links TRBV29-1 to TRBJ2-1; the D call may be TRBD1 or TRBD2 (7 bases each). The CDR3: CRVGGGQGGNEQLF. The CDR3 bases are TGCAGGGTTGGGGGGGGGCAGGGGGGCAATGAGCAGCTCTTC.